The 15 T cell receptor beta chains below were found in one sample sequenced in a study of cytomegalovirus exposure and HLA in healthy donors. Assay: immunoSEQ multiplex PCR; the TCRdb copy retains only in-frame clones and omits some. Here the sample spans 140,000 or so clones, approximately 89% being singletons. Sample: PBMCs. All receptors come from a woman younger than 30 in good health and CMV-seropositive.

The CDR3 loop is CASSYSGRGNTEAFF. In nucleotides, the CDR3 is TGTGCCAGCAGTTACTCCGGACGGGGGAACACTGAAGCTTTCTTT. V is TRBV6-6 and J is TRBJ1-1; no definite D call. V was clipped by 0 bases and J by 1 base, with 9 bases between them. The CDR3 has 15 amino acids. Per the germline V gene, CDR1 is MNHNY and CDR2 is SVGAGI (reference sequence).

Turning to this clone: The germline gene is not matched at one end of the junction; a read error may be the cause. V and J are TRBV7-7 and TRBJ2-1; a possible D gene is TRBD2 (6 bases). This CDR3 is 16 amino acids long. Germline CDR1 reads SSHAT; CDR2 reads FNYEAQ (reference sequence). CDR3 in amino acids: CASSPAGYGTYNEQFF. The CDR3 DNA follows: TGTGCTAGCAGCCCCGCGGGGTACGGGACCTACAATGAGCAGTTCTTC.

The CDR3 coding sequence is TGTGCCACCAGCACACTCTTAGCCGGGATTAACTATGGCTACACCTTC. Its translation: CATSTLLAGINYGYTF. V gene TRBV15 combines with J gene TRBJ1-2; D unresolved. Germline V gene lookup returns CDR1 LNHNV and CDR2 YYDKDF (reference sequence). This CDR3 is 16 amino acids long. V shed 4 bases and J shed 1 base, with 16 bases lying between them.

J is TRBJ2-3 and V is TRBV18; 9 positions agree with TRBD2. The CDR3 is 15 amino acids. J lost 6 bases, V lost 5 bases, and 9 bases had no gene match. Per the germline V gene, CDR1 is KGHSH and CDR2 is LQKENI. CDR3 sequence (DNA): TGTGCCAGCTCATTCTCCGGGACTAGCATTGATACGCAGTATTTT. This gives the protein CASSFSGTSIDTQYF.

The chain combines TRBV28 with TRBJ2-1, with TRBD2 matching 7 bases. Germline-derived CDR1 and CDR2 are MDHEN and SYDVKM. The J segment lost 2 bases and the V segment lost 6 bases, leaving 4 bases of the junction unmatched. CDR3 length: 14 residues. This CDR3 is CASRQRGAYNEQFF. The CDR3 DNA sequence: TGTGCCAGCAGGCAGCGGGGAGCCTACAATGAGCAGTTCTTC.

This clone showed up just a few times. The V gene is TRBV11-2, the J gene TRBJ2-2, with TRBD1 as a possible D gene (5 bases). Trimming took off 6 bases at V and 3 bases at J, with 17 bases between the two ends. The CDR3 covers 16 residues. Germline V CDR1 and CDR2: SGHAT, FQNNGV. CDR3 in DNA: TGTGCCAGCAGTCTGCAGGGTCGGGCCCACACCGGGGAGCTGTTTTTT. The encoded protein is CASSLQGRAHTGELFF.

The rearrangement joins TRBV19 to TRBJ1-1; tentative D call: TRBD1 (5 bases). CDR1 and CDR2 from the germline V gene are LNHDA and SQIVND (reference sequence). There are 15 residues in the CDR3. The V gene lost 3 bases and the J gene lost 4 bases, with 15 bases spanning the gap. The CDR3 nucleotides read TGTGCCAGTAGTATTCTGGGCAGGGTGGGCACTGAAGCTTTCTTT. Translated: CASSILGRVGTEAFF. The variable domain in full, with the rest retrieved from reference TRBV19 and TRBJ1-1, is DGGITQSPKYLFRKEGQNVTLSCEQNLNHDAMYWYRQDPGQGLRLIYYSQIVNDFQKGDIAEGYSVSREKKESFPLTVTSAQKNPTAFYLCASSILGRVGTEAFFGQGTRLTVV.

This clone was seen a few times. The chain uses TRBV28 and TRBJ1-1; no definite D call. This CDR3 has 14 residues. V was cut by 5 bases and J by 1 base, with 11 bases left in between. The germline V gene has CDR1 MDHEN and CDR2 SYDVKM. DNA for the CDR3: TGTGCCAGCAGTCCCGAACAGAGGAACACTGAAGCTTTCTTT. Translation gives CASSPEQRNTEAFF.

J is TRBJ2-1 and V is TRBV7-2; D might be TRBD1 (5 bases). Trimming shortened V by 5 bases and J by 8 bases, and 13 bases separated the two germline ends. The CDR3 is 13 residues long. Germline assignment: CDR1 SGHTA and CDR2 FQGNSA. The CDR3 DNA is TGTGCCAGCAGCCCTGGGGCTGGGGATGAGCAGTTCTTC. It specifies CASSPGAGDEQFF.

As DNA, the CDR3 is TGTGCCAGTACTCCCACGGCGAGGGGGGGGCAAACTGAAGCTTTCTTT. It is translated as CASTPTARGGQTEAFF. The rearrangement uses TRBV19 and TRBJ1-1, with D possibly matching TRBD1 (6 bases). The CDR3 sequence is 16 residues long. V lost 7 bases and J 5 bases, leaving 23 bases between the germline ends. Looked up from germline, CDR1 is LNHDA and CDR2 is SQIVND (reference sequence). The full variable domain, with the rest looked up from reference TRBV19 and TRBJ1-1, is DGGITQSPKYLFRKEGQNVTLSCEQNLNHDAMYWYRQDPGQGLRLIYYSQIVNDFQKGDIAEGYSVSREKKESFPLTVTSAQKNPTAFYLCASTPTARGGQTEAFFGQGTRLTVV.

This chain connects TRBV6-6 to TRBJ2-7, with D possibly matching TRBD1 (5 bases). Germline CDR1 reads MNHNY; CDR2 reads SVGAGI (reference sequence). V was pared by 6 bases and J by 0 bases, with 12 bases between. The CDR3 runs 14 residues. The CDR3 here is CASSPHRSSYEQYF. CDR3 bases: TGTGCCAGCAGCCCACACAGGAGCTCCTACGAGCAGTACTTC.

For this clone: Other DNA sequences from this sample encode an identical CDR3 as well. The gene calls are TRBV28 and TRBJ2-7, with 8 bases fitting TRBD1. This CDR3 has 13 amino acids. Unmatched junction bases numbered 3, after V lost 6 bases and J lost 2 bases. Germline V lookup: CDR1 MDHEN, CDR2 SYDVKM. CDR3: CASSRDRTYEQYF. The CDR3 DNA is TGTGCCAGCAGCCGGGACAGGACCTACGAGCAGTACTTC.

V usage is TRBV11-2 and J usage is TRBJ2-1; TRBD2 aligns across 11 bases. Trimming took 2 bases from V and 5 from J; bases not matched to a gene: 8. This CDR3 has 17 residues. The germline gives CDR1 SGHAT, CDR2 FQNNGV. CDR3 sequence reads: CASSLRFSGGGDNEQFF. CDR3 bases: TGTGCCAGCAGCTTAAGGTTTAGCGGGGGGGGAGACAATGAGCAGTTCTTC.

The rearrangement uses TRBV9 and TRBJ2-5; 15 positions agree with TRBD2. This CDR3 is 15 amino acids long. V was pared by 3 bases and J by 4 bases, with 1 base of the junction left unmatched. Germline V gives CDR1 SGDLS, CDR2 YYNGEE. CDR3 DNA sequence: TGTGCCAGCAGCGGGACTAGCGGGGGGGTAGAGACCCAGTACTTC. Its protein is CASSGTSGGVETQYF.

The rearrangement links TRBV5-1 to TRBJ2-7; D is uncertain. The CDR3 is 17 amino acids. CDR1 is SGHRS, CDR2 YFSETQ, per germline. The V end was cut by 2 bases, the J end by 3 bases, with 21 bases between. The CDR3 is CASSFPGLAGTRYEQYF. CDR3 nucleotides: TGCGCCAGCAGCTTTCCCGGCTTGGCAGGCACCCGCTACGAGCAGTACTTC.